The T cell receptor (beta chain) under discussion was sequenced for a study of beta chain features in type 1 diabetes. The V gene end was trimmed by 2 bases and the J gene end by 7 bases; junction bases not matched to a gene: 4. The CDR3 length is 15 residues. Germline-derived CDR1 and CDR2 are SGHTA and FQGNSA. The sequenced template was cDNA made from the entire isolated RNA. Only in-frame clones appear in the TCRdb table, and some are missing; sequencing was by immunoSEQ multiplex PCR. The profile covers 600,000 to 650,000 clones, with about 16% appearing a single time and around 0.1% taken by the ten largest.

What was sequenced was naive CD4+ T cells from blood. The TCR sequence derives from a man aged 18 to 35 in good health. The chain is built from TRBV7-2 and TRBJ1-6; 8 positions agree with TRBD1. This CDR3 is CASSLQGAGNSPLHF. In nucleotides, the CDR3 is TGTGCCAGCAGCTTACAGGGGGCTGGGAATTCACCCCTCCACTTT.